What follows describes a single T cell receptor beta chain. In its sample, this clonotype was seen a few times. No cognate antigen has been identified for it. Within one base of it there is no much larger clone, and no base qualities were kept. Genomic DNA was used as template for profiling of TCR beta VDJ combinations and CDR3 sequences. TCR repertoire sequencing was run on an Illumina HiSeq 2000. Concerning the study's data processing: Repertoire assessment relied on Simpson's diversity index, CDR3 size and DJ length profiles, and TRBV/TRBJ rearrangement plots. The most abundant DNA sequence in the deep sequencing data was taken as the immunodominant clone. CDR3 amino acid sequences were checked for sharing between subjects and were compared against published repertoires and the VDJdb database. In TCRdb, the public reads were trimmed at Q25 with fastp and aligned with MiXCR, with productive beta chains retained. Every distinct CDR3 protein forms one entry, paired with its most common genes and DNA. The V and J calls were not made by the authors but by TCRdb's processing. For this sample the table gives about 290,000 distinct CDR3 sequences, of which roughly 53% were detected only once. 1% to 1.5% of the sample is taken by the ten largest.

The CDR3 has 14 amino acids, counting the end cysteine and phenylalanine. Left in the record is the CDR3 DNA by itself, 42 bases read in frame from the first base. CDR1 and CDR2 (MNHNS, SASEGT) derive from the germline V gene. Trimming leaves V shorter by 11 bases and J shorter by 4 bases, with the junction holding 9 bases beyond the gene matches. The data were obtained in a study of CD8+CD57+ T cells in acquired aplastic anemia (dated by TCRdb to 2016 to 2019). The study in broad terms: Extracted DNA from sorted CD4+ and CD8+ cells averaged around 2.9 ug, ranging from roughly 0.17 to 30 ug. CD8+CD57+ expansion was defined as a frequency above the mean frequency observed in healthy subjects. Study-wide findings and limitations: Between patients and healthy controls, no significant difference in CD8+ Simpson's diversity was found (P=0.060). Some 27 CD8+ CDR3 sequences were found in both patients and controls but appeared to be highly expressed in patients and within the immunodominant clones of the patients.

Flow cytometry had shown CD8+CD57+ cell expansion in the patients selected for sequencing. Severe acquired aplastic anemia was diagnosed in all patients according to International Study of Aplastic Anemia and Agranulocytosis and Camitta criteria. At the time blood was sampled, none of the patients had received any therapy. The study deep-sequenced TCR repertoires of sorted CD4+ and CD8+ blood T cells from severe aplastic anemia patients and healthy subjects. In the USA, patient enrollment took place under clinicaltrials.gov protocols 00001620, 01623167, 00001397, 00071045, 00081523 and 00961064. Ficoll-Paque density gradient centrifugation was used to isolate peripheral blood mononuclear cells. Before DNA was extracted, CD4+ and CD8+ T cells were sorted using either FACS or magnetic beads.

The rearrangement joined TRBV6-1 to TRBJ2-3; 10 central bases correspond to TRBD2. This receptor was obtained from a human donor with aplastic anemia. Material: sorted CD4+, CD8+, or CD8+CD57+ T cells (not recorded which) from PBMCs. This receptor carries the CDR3 CAVNSGGSPDTQYF. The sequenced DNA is TGTGCCGTAAATAGCGGGGGGTCCCCAGATACGCAGTATTTT.